These 23 T cell receptor beta chains share one sample of origin, sequenced in a study of blood T cell repertoires in COVID-19. Clones were sequenced by immunoSEQ multiplex PCR, and TCRdb holds only the in-frame ones, with some missing. This table holds 500,000 or so clones, 75% to 90% found once. Sequencing was carried out using PBMCs or T cells enriched from blood (not recorded which). These TCRs come from a woman in her late teens or twenties who had recovered from COVID-19.

This chain connects TRBV5-1 to TRBJ2-2; 7 bases match TRBD1. V lost 2 bases to trimming and J lost 5 bases; unmatched junction nucleotides: 6. The germline gives CDR1 SGHRS, CDR2 YFSETQ. The CDR3 runs 15 residues. CDR3 nucleotides: TGCGCCAGCAGCTTAACAGGGGATGAGACCGGGGAGCTGTTTTTT. As protein: CASSLTGDETGELFF. The full variable domain, its missing parts supplied by reference TRBV5-1 and TRBJ2-2, is KAGVTQTPRYLIKTRGQQVTLSCSPISGHRSVSWYQQTPGQGLQFLFEYFSETQRNKGNFPGRFSGRQFSNSRSEMNVSTLELGDSALYLCASSLTGDETGELFFGEGSRLTVL.

This chain uses TRBV10-2 with TRBJ2-1; D unresolved. Germline V CDR1 and CDR2: WSHSY, SAAADI. V gave up 5 bases and J gave up 4 bases, with 3 bases separating them. This CDR3 comprises 11 residues. The CDR3 nucleotides are TGCGCCAGCAGTTTATACAATGAGCAGTTCTTC. This codes for CASSLYNEQFF.

J is TRBJ1-1 and V is TRBV27, with 7 bases fitting TRBD1. The CDR3 is made up of 12 amino acids. Trimming removed 4 bases from V and 7 bases from J; junction bases left unmatched: 3. The germline V gene encodes CDR1 MNHEY and CDR2 SMNVEV (reference sequence). CDR3 protein: CASSYGTDEAFF. The CDR3 DNA is TGTGCCAGCAGTTACGGGACAGATGAAGCTTTCTTT.

The V call is TRBV28, the J call TRBJ1-2; TRBD1 agrees at 12 bases. V lost 6 bases and J lost 8; bases outside the gene matches: 10. This CDR3 contains 15 residues. Germline V gene data show CDR1 as MDHEN and CDR2 as SYDVKM. CDR3 in amino acids: CASRTPGQGAQGYTF. CDR3 nucleotides: TGTGCCAGCAGGACTCCGGGACAGGGGGCGCAGGGCTACACCTTC.

This clone was detected only once. The chain combines TRBV7-2 with TRBJ2-1, with 11 bases that match TRBD2. V lost 3 bases and J lost 6; bases outside the gene matches: 7. In germline, CDR1 is SGHTA, CDR2 FQGNSA. This CDR3 spans 16 amino acids. Here the CDR3 DNA reads TGTGCCAGCAGCTTGGATCTAGCGGGGGGTGGCAATGAGCAGTTCTTC. Translated, it gives CASSLDLAGGGNEQFF.

This clone has more than one count but fewer than ten. This sequence joins TRBV19 and TRBJ2-7; 14 bases agree with TRBD2. Germline values: CDR1 LNHDA, CDR2 SQIVND (reference sequence). The V and J ends lost 5 bases and 3 bases, in that order; junction bases with no gene match: 6. The CDR3 contains 16 residues. The CDR3 spells CASSPRGLAGDYEQYF. For the CDR3, the DNA is TGTGCCAGTAGTCCCCGGGGACTAGCGGGGGACTACGAGCAGTACTTC.

The rearrangement links TRBV23-1 to TRBJ1-2; D may be TRBD1 (5 bases). TRBV23-1 is recorded as an ORF, its role being uncertain. V was trimmed by 2 bases and J by 6 bases, leaving 13 bases between them. CDR3 length: 14 residues. The CDR3 region is CASSQRHGGDGYTF. CDR3 coding DNA: TGCGCCAGCAGTCAACGCCACGGGGGGGATGGCTACACCTTC.

In its sample, this clone was seen once. The CDR3 DNA reads TGTGCCAGCAGCTTGGGGTTGGAGGGGACAGATACGCAGTATTTT. Protein sequence: CASSLGLEGTDTQYF. The chain recombines TRBV5-6 with TRBJ2-3; D perhaps matches TRBD2 (6 bases). Trimming stripped 0 bases from V and 3 bases from J, with 11 bases between. The CDR3 consists of 15 residues. Germline CDR1 SGHDT, CDR2 YYEEEE.

The rearrangement uses TRBV11-2 and TRBJ2-3; D unclear. CDR1 and CDR2 (germline): SGHAT, FQNNGV. The CDR3 has 13 residues. V lost 1 base and J lost 6, with 8 bases in between. The chain's CDR3 is CASSLVWADTQYF. In DNA form, the CDR3 reads TGTGCCAGCAGCTTAGTCTGGGCGGATACGCAGTATTTT.

This clone has only a few counts. This chain joins TRBV19 and TRBJ1-5, with D hard to call. The CDR3 runs 13 residues. Trimming cost V 0 bases and J 7 bases, with 7 bases left between them. CDR1 and CDR2 from the germline V gene are LNHDA and SQIVND (reference sequence). This CDR3 reads CASSIDGEQPQHF. The CDR3 bases are TGTGCCAGTAGTATAGACGGAGAACAGCCCCAGCATTTT.

This rearrangement joins TRBV21-1 to TRBJ2-3; TRBD2, the table's D call, was not compared with the DNA. TRBV21-1 is recorded as a pseudogene. The CDR3 is made up of 16 amino acids. The chain's CDR3 is CASSKGSSGDVDTQYF. As DNA, the CDR3 is TGTGCCAGCAGCAAAGGGTCTAGCGGGGATGTTGATACGCAGTATTTT.

This chain links TRBV6-1 with TRBJ2-1; the match to TRBD2 covers 14 bases. CDR3 length: 16 amino acids. V was clipped by 2 bases and J by 6 bases; unmatched bases: 3. CDR1 and CDR2 from the germline V gene are MNHNS and SASEGT. The CDR3 nucleotides read TGTGCCAGCAGTGAACCCGGGACTAGCGGGGGCAATGAGCAGTTCTTC. Translating gives CASSEPGTSGGNEQFF.

The V call is TRBV5-1, the J call TRBJ2-3, with 8 bases that match TRBD2. The junction had 19 bases not matched to a gene; V was cut back by 4 bases and J by 6 bases. The length of the CDR3 is 18 residues. The germline V gene encodes CDR1 SGHRS and CDR2 YFSETQ. CDR3 sequence reads: CASSRGVAGFSVVDTQYF. The CDR3 nucleotides read TGCGCCAGCAGCCGGGGGGTAGCGGGGTTCTCGGTTGTGGATACGCAGTATTTT.

This clone was seen more than once but under ten times. This chain connects TRBV2 to TRBJ2-2; D perhaps matches TRBD2 (5 bases). Germline V gives CDR1 SNHLY, CDR2 FYNNEI. The CDR3 runs to 15 residues. The V end was cut by 6 bases, the J end by 5 bases, with 16 bases between. In DNA form, the CDR3 reads TGTGCCAGCAGAGAATTCGAGGGAAGTACCGGGGAGCTGTTTTTT. It codes for CASREFEGSTGELFF.

This clone was seen more than once but under ten times. J is TRBJ2-5 and V is TRBV7-9; a weak D match, TRBD2 (5 bases). The germline CDR1 and CDR2 sequences are SEHNR and FQNEAQ (reference sequence). This CDR3 region has 12 residues. Between the trimmed V and J ends, which lost 5 bases and 5 bases, there was a span of 9 bases. DNA for the CDR3: TGTGCCAGCAGCCCCTCGGGGGAGACCCAGTACTTC. It yields the protein CASSPSGETQYF.

The rearrangement links TRBV30 to TRBJ2-2; TRBD2 matches at 8 bases. This CDR3 region has 14 residues. Germline assignment: CDR1 GTSNPN and CDR2 SVGIG (reference sequence). The junction had 8 bases not matched to a gene; V was cut back by 5 bases and J by 6 bases. The CDR3 sequence: CAWGGLAGPGELFF. CDR3 in DNA: TGTGCCTGGGGGGGGCTAGCGGGTCCCGGGGAGCTGTTTTTT.

The DNA of the CDR3 is TGTGCCAGTAAGAAGAGGGGGGGCCATAATGAGCAGTTCTTC. Protein product: CASKKRGGHNEQFF. This chain connects TRBV19 to TRBJ2-1, with TRBD2 as a possible D gene (7 bases). The CDR3 runs to 14 residues. CDR1 LNHDA and CDR2 SQIVND come from the germline V gene (reference sequence). V was trimmed by 7 bases and J by 7 bases, leaving 17 bases between them.

The V and J genes are TRBV3-1 (or the pseudogene TRBV3-2) and TRBJ2-3; D is uncertain. The CDR3 loop spans 15 amino acids. Trimming cost V 4 bases and J 1 base, with 12 bases left between them. From germline, CDR1 is LGHDT and CDR2 YNNKEL (reference sequence). The CDR3 region is CASSLTLFGTDTQYF. Written as DNA, the CDR3 is TGTGCCAGCAGCCTGACTCTTTTTGGCACAGATACGCAGTATTTT.

The gene calls are TRBV6-5 and TRBJ1-4; 7 nucleotides agree with TRBD1. Germline-derived CDR1 and CDR2 are MNHEY and SVGAGI. The V gene end was trimmed by 6 bases and the J gene end by 1 base; junction bases not matched to a gene: 2. The CDR3 spans 14 residues. The CDR3 sequence: CASRPGGTNEKLFF. The CDR3 nucleotides read TGTGCCAGCAGACCAGGGGGAACTAATGAAAAACTGTTTTTT.

A few counts support this clone. The chain combines TRBV18 with TRBJ1-5; 8 bases line up with TRBD1. V was pared by 6 bases and J by 6 bases, with 7 bases of the junction left unmatched. The CDR3 contains 14 residues. Germline V CDR1 and CDR2: KGHSH, LQKENI. CDR3 residues: CASSGQGGGQPQHF. For the CDR3, the DNA is TGTGCCAGCTCCGGACAGGGAGGCGGTCAGCCCCAGCATTTT.

The V call is TRBV12-3 or TRBV12-4, the J call TRBJ1-2, with D maybe TRBD1 (5 bases). CDR3 length: 13 residues. V was cut by 7 bases and J by 8 bases, with 17 bases left in between. The CDR3 sequence: CASTLGGRRGYTF. The CDR3 DNA follows: TGTGCCAGCACCCTGGGGGGACGGCGCGGCTACACCTTC.

The chain couples TRBV2 to TRBJ1-2, with 7 nucleotides matching TRBD1. Looked up from germline, CDR1 is SNHLY and CDR2 is FYNNEI. The CDR3 runs 14 residues. V lost 6 bases to trimming and J lost 0 bases; unmatched junction nucleotides: 4. The DNA of the CDR3 is TGTGCCAGCAGGGGAGACAGGGCTAACTATGGCTACACCTTC. Residues: CASRGDRANYGYTF.

CDR3 in amino acids: CASSFSDRGGEQYF. The DNA of the CDR3 is TGTGCCAGCAGTTTCTCGGACAGGGGTGGGGAGCAGTACTTC. The gene calls are TRBV5-6 and TRBJ2-7; 9 bases are a match to TRBD1. CDR3 length: 14 amino acids. Germline V gene data show CDR1 as SGHDT and CDR2 as YYEEEE. V lost 5 bases, J lost 7 bases, and 10 bases stayed unmatched. The whole variable domain, filled in from reference TRBV5-6 and TRBJ2-7, reads DAGVTQSPTHLIKTRGQQVTLRCSPKSGHDTVSWYQQALGQGPQFIFQYYEEEERQRGNFPDRFSGHQFPNYSSELNVNALLLGDSALYLCASSFSDRGGEQYFGPGTRLTVT.